What follows are 27 T cell receptor beta chains derived from one specimen sequenced in a study of beta chain features in type 1 diabetes. Expressed TCRB transcripts were sequenced, since all the RNA that had been isolated was reverse transcribed. TCRdb keeps only in-frame clones here, not all; method: immunoSEQ multiplex PCR. The table includes almost 350,000 clones, around a fifth detected once. Sample: naive CD4+ T cells from blood. These receptors came from a woman under 30 in good health.

The genes are TRBV30 and TRBJ1-5; 7 nucleotides line up with TRBD1. The CDR3 totals 17 residues. Germline V lookup: CDR1 GTSNPN, CDR2 SVGIG (reference sequence). With V trimmed by 1 base and J by 4 bases, 13 bases remained unmatched. CDR3 coding DNA: TGTGCCTGGAGTGAGGGGGCTTCAGGTGGGATAAATCAGCCCCAGCATTTT. Translating gives CAWSEGASGGINQPQHF.

The V call is TRBV15, the J call TRBJ1-5, with TRBD1 matching 8 bases. The CDR3 spans 15 residues. Trimming at V came to 3 bases and at J to 5 bases, leaving 6 bases not matched to a gene. Germline V CDR1 and CDR2: LNHNV, YYDKDF (reference sequence). Written as DNA, the CDR3 is TGTGCCACCAGCAGCGACAGGGGCGATCATCAGCCCCAGCATTTT. Translation gives CATSSDRGDHQPQHF. Filled out from reference TRBV15 and TRBJ1-5, the complete variable domain reads DAMVIQNPRYQVTQFGKPVTLSCSQTLNHNVMYWYQQKSSQAPKLLFHYYDKDFNNEADTPDNFQSRRPNTSFCFLDIRSPGLGDTAMYLCATSSDRGDHQPQHFGDGTRLSIL.

The chain has TRBV5-1 and TRBJ2-2; D call uncertain. Germline lookup yields CDR1 SGHRS and CDR2 YFSETQ. V lost 5 bases and J 1 base, leaving 3 bases between the germline ends. This CDR3 has 12 residues. The CDR3 bases are TGCGCCAGCAGACAGAACACCGGGGAGCTGTTTTTT. Translated: CASRQNTGELFF.

This clone showed up just a few times. This chain joins TRBV19 and TRBJ1-5; the match to TRBD1 covers 7 bases. With V trimmed by 7 bases and J by 9 bases, 12 bases remained unmatched. The CDR3 extends over 14 amino acids. Germline lookup yields CDR1 LNHDA and CDR2 SQIVND (reference sequence). The chain's CDR3 is CASNQQGRGRPQHF. The CDR3 DNA follows: TGTGCCAGTAACCAACAGGGGCGCGGACGGCCCCAGCATTTT. Together with reference TRBV19 and TRBJ1-5, the CDR3 gives the full variable domain: DGGITQSPKYLFRKEGQNVTLSCEQNLNHDAMYWYRQDPGQGLRLIYYSQIVNDFQKGDIAEGYSVSREKKESFPLTVTSAQKNPTAFYLCASNQQGRGRPQHFGDGTRLSIL.

The chain recombines TRBV7-2 with TRBJ2-5, with D possibly being TRBD2 (5 bases). V was shortened by 4 bases and J by 2 bases, with 8 bases between the two germline ends. Germline loops: CDR1 SGHTA, CDR2 FQGNSA. CDR3 length equals 13 residues. CDR3 sequence reads: CASSSQRQETQYF. CDR3 bases: TGTGCCAGCAGCTCACAGCGGCAAGAGACCCAGTACTTC. The variable domain in full, with the rest retrieved from reference TRBV7-2 and TRBJ2-5, is GAGVSQSPSNKVTEKGKDVELRCDPISGHTALYWYRQSLGQGLEFLIYFQGNSAPDKSGLPSDRFSAERTGGSVSTLTIQRTQQEDSAVYLCASSSQRQETQYFGPGTRLLVL.

This clone was found a few times. The chain recombines TRBV30 with TRBJ2-2; TRBD1 agrees at 7 bases. The CDR3 totals 18 residues. CDR1 GTSNPN and CDR2 SVGIG come from the germline V gene (reference sequence). With V trimmed by 0 bases and J by 5 bases, 15 bases remained unmatched. In DNA form, the CDR3 reads TGTGCCTGGAGTGTAAGGGGGCAGCGCGGAGGTCGGACCGGGGAGCTGTTTTTT. It is translated as CAWSVRGQRGGRTGELFF.

There are a few counts of this clone. V and J are TRBV2 and TRBJ2-1; 8 nucleotides align to TRBD1. The CDR3 length is 12 residues. The J segment lost 8 bases and the V segment lost 4 bases, leaving 1 base of the junction unmatched. Germline CDR1 and CDR2: SNHLY and FYNNEI. The CDR3 here is CASSADRDEQFF. DNA of the CDR3: TGTGCCAGCAGTGCGGACAGGGATGAGCAGTTCTTC.

The chain is built from TRBV5-1 and TRBJ2-7; 7 bases match TRBD2. This CDR3 spans 16 amino acids. Trimming took 0 bases from V and 5 from J; bases not matched to a gene: 11. Germline CDR1 reads SGHRS; CDR2 reads YFSETQ. CDR3 loop: CASSLDRAGRKDEQYF. The CDR3 DNA reads TGCGCCAGCAGCTTGGATCGAGCGGGGCGGAAGGACGAGCAGTACTTC.

This clone was observed a few times. The V and J genes are TRBV11-2 and TRBJ2-1; the D is unclear. The ends were cut back, 0 bases at V and 13 bases at J, with 7 bases in the middle. The CDR3 contains 11 residues. Per the germline V gene, CDR1 is SGHAT and CDR2 is FQNNGV. CDR3 nucleotides: TGTGCCAGCAGCTTAGAAGGCGGCCAGTTCTTC. Amino acids: CASSLEGGQFF.

V and J are TRBV5-1 and TRBJ2-3; 9 bases are a match to TRBD1. Germline V gives CDR1 SGHRS, CDR2 YFSETQ. The CDR3 runs 16 residues. V lost 0 bases, J lost 2 bases, and 4 bases stayed unmatched. The CDR3 region is CASSLGGTGNTDTQYF. Written as DNA, the CDR3 is TGCGCCAGCAGCTTGGGCGGGACAGGGAACACAGATACGCAGTATTTT.

This clone showed up just a few times. The rearrangement links TRBV5-1 to TRBJ1-5; 8 bases match TRBD1. The CDR3 spans 15 residues. With 4 bases clipped from V and 9 bases from J, the junction kept 12 bases outside the gene matches. CDR1 is SGHRS and CDR2 is YFSETQ in the germline V gene. Written as DNA, the CDR3 is TGCGCCAGCAGCCCTCTGGACAGGGTGATGGGGCCCCAGCATTTT. Amino acid sequence: CASSPLDRVMGPQHF.

The chain employs TRBV14 and TRBJ1-5; 8 nucleotides agree with TRBD1. CDR3 size: 14 residues. Trimming took 4 bases from V and 4 from J; bases not matched to a gene: 3. Germline V lookup: CDR1 SGHDN, CDR2 FVKESK. CDR3 nucleotides: TGTGCCAGCAGCCGTACAGGGGGAAATCAGCCCCAGCATTTT. Translated, it gives CASSRTGGNQPQHF.

This clone was observed a few times. The V call is TRBV30, the J call TRBJ1-1; D gene unclear. Germline V gene lookup returns CDR1 GTSNPN and CDR2 SVGIG (reference sequence). This CDR3 has 13 residues. Trimming took off 4 bases at V and 2 bases at J, with 11 bases between the two ends. The CDR3 reads CAWKKLINTEAFF. The CDR3 region has the DNA TGTGCCTGGAAAAAACTGATTAACACTGAAGCTTTCTTT.

The rearrangement joins TRBV9 to TRBJ2-6; 8 bases agree with TRBD1. With 3 bases clipped from V and 4 bases from J, the junction kept 6 bases outside the gene matches. The CDR3 contains 16 residues. CDR1 SGDLS and CDR2 YYNGEE come from the germline V gene. The CDR3 DNA reads as TGTGCCAGCAGCGGGCGACAGGGGACCGGGGCCAACGTCCTGACTTTC. This gives the protein CASSGRQGTGANVLTF.

The table lists this clone with a few counts. The genes are TRBV18 and TRBJ1-1; D perhaps matches TRBD1 (6 bases). CDR3 length: 14 amino acids. Germline CDR1 is KGHSH and CDR2 is LQKENI. The V gene lost 4 bases and the J gene lost 0 bases, with 9 bases spanning the gap. The CDR3, as DNA: TGTGCCAGCTCACAGGACAGTATGAACACTGAAGCTTTCTTT. Protein product: CASSQDSMNTEAFF. The variable domain in full, completed from reference TRBV18 and TRBJ1-1, reads NAGVMQNPRHLVRRRGQEARLRCSPMKGHSHVYWYRQLPEEGLKFMVYLQKENIIDESGMPKERFSAEFPKEGPSILRIQQVVRGDSAAYFCASSQDSMNTEAFFGQGTRLTVV.

V and J are TRBV5-1 and TRBJ2-5, with TRBD2 as a possible D gene (7 bases). V was pared by 10 bases and J by 5 bases, with 18 bases between. This CDR3 has 13 residues. Germline CDR1 SGHRS, CDR2 YFSETQ. CDR3 sequence: CASWGGGRETQYF. In DNA, the CDR3 is TGCGCCTCCTGGGGCGGGGGCCGGGAGACCCAGTACTTC.

This clone came up a few times. The chain joins TRBV7-9 to TRBJ1-2; TRBD1 matches 8 bases. Germline values: CDR1 SEHNR, CDR2 FQNEAQ (reference sequence). This CDR3 region has 14 residues. Trimming cost V 1 base and J 5 bases; bases outside gene matches: 3. In DNA, the CDR3 is TGTGCCAGCAGCTTAGTTCAGGGGGCTTATGGCTACACCTTC. It specifies CASSLVQGAYGYTF.

J is TRBJ1-6 and V is TRBV9; no definite D call. The CDR3 totals 14 residues. The ends were cut back, 1 base at V and 7 bases at J, with 9 bases in the middle. CDR1 and CDR2 from the germline V gene are SGDLS and YYNGEE. The CDR3 bases are TGTGCCAGCAGCGTAAGGTTGGAGAATTCACCCCTCCACTTT. Encoded protein: CASSVRLENSPLHF.

This sequence joins TRBV23-1 and TRBJ2-1; TRBD2 matches 8 bases. TRBV23-1 is classed as an ORF, of uncertain function. J was trimmed by 6 bases and V by 5 bases; bases with no gene match: 9. The CDR3 has 15 amino acids. CDR3: CASSTRERESNEQFF. The DNA for the CDR3 is TGCGCCAGCAGTACCAGGGAGCGGGAGAGCAATGAGCAGTTCTTC.

Only a few counts were recorded for this clone. CDR3 protein: CASSGLAGGKETQYF. DNA for the CDR3: TGCGCCAGCAGCGGACTAGCGGGGGGAAAAGAGACCCAGTACTTC. The chain couples TRBV5-1 to TRBJ2-5, with 14 bases identical to TRBD2. With V trimmed by 4 bases and J by 3 bases, 2 bases remained unmatched. Looked up from germline, CDR1 is SGHRS and CDR2 is YFSETQ. The CDR3 runs 15 residues.

The V call is TRBV30, the J call TRBJ2-3; D gene uncertain. Germline CDR1 reads GTSNPN; CDR2 reads SVGIG (reference sequence). The CDR3 totals 13 residues. V lost 0 bases and J 2 bases, leaving 6 bases between the germline ends. CDR3 coding DNA: TGTGCCTGGAGTGTTGAGTACACAGATACGCAGTATTTT. This translates into CAWSVEYTDTQYF.

This clone was observed a handful of times. V usage is TRBV29-1 and J usage is TRBJ2-7; 8 bases align to TRBD2. This CDR3 has 14 residues. Trimming took 6 bases from V and 0 from J; bases not matched to a gene: 7. Germline values: CDR1 SQVTM, CDR2 ANQGSEA. This CDR3 reads CSVIPGLDSYEQYF. In DNA form, the CDR3 reads TGCAGCGTCATTCCGGGACTAGACTCCTACGAGCAGTACTTC.

This clone was counted between two and nine times. The gene calls are TRBV5-1 and TRBJ2-1; D may be TRBD2 (5 bases). Germline V gene lookup returns CDR1 SGHRS and CDR2 YFSETQ. This CDR3 is 15 amino acids long. Trimming removed 0 bases from V and 3 bases from J, with 10 bases in between. The CDR3 spells CASSLGTRDYNEQFF. CDR3 sequence (DNA): TGCGCCAGCAGCTTGGGCACTAGGGACTACAATGAGCAGTTCTTC. The full variable domain, with the rest looked up from reference TRBV5-1 and TRBJ2-1, is KAGVTQTPRYLIKTRGQQVTLSCSPISGHRSVSWYQQTPGQGLQFLFEYFSETQRNKGNFPGRFSGRQFSNSRSEMNVSTLELGDSALYLCASSLGTRDYNEQFFGPGTRLTVL.

The chain employs TRBV7-9 and TRBJ2-3; 10 bases fit TRBD2. Trimming removed 3 bases from V and 6 bases from J; junction bases left unmatched: 9. CDR3 length: 16 residues. Germline CDR1 and CDR2: SEHNR and FQNEAQ (reference sequence). The CDR3 nucleotides read TGTGCCAGCAGCTTTTCCCTAGCGGGGGCCGGGGATACGCAGTATTTT. As protein: CASSFSLAGAGDTQYF.

The V and J genes are TRBV14 and TRBJ2-3, with 9 bases fitting TRBD2. Trimming removed 4 bases from V and 2 bases from J; junction bases left unmatched: 7. Germline CDR1 SGHDN, CDR2 FVKESK. The CDR3 is made up of 16 amino acids. CDR3 amino acids: CASSPPGLAFTDTQYF. In DNA, the CDR3 is TGTGCCAGCAGCCCTCCGGGACTAGCTTTCACAGATACGCAGTATTTT.

The table lists this clone with a few counts. The chain recombines TRBV5-1 with TRBJ1-1; D is possibly TRBD1 (5 bases). The CDR3 loop spans 14 amino acids. V was cut by 2 bases and J by 0 bases, with 8 bases left in between. CDR1 is SGHRS and CDR2 is YFSETQ in the germline V gene. CDR3 sequence: CASSFDRLNTEAFF. DNA of the CDR3: TGCGCCAGCAGCTTTGACAGATTGAACACTGAAGCTTTCTTT.

This clone was counted between two and nine times. The CDR3 spells CASSYRSSYEQYF. The CDR3 nucleotides read TGTGCCAGCAGCTACAGAAGCTCCTACGAGCAGTACTTC. The chain carries TRBV5-6 and TRBJ2-7; D not resolved. V gave up 3 bases and J gave up 0 bases, with 7 bases separating them. Germline V gene sequence: CDR1 SGHDT, CDR2 YYEEEE. The CDR3 loop spans 13 amino acids.